This TCR beta chain is drawn from a study of T cell responses to AZD1222 COVID-19 vaccine. Per the germline V gene, CDR1 is MGHDK and CDR2 is SYGVNS. The CDR3 is 12 amino acids. Trimming removed 7 bases at V and 8 bases at J, with 14 bases between. Method: immunoSEQ multiplex PCR; TCRdb's copy keeps in-frame clones and lacks some. The sample includes approximately 140,000 clones, 70% to 90% of them seen just once. The rearrangement uses TRBV25-1 and TRBJ1-1; no clear D. This receptor was identified in an adult in good health. Sequenced here: peripheral blood, sampled on day 0 of AZD1222 vaccination. CDR3 in amino acids: CASISRTGEAFF. Written as DNA, the CDR3 is TGTGCCAGCATCTCTCGGACCGGGGAAGCTTTCTTT.